This T cell receptor (beta chain) was identified during a study of blood T cell repertoires in COVID-19. The assay was immunoSEQ multiplex PCR, and TCRdb's table has in-frame clones only and misses some. In the table there are about 74,000 clones, under 95% of which are singletons. From germline, CDR1 is MNHNY and CDR2 SVGAGI (reference sequence). This CDR3 spans 15 amino acids. With 3 bases clipped from V and 3 bases from J, the junction kept 5 bases outside the gene matches. This sequence joins TRBV6-6 and TRBJ2-1, with 7 bases matching TRBD2. This TCR was recovered from a woman in her sixties with active COVID-19. Material: peripheral blood. The CDR3 DNA reads as TGTGCCAGCAGTTATGGCGGGAGCATCTACAATGAGCAGTTCTTC. This sequence encodes CASSYGGSIYNEQFF.